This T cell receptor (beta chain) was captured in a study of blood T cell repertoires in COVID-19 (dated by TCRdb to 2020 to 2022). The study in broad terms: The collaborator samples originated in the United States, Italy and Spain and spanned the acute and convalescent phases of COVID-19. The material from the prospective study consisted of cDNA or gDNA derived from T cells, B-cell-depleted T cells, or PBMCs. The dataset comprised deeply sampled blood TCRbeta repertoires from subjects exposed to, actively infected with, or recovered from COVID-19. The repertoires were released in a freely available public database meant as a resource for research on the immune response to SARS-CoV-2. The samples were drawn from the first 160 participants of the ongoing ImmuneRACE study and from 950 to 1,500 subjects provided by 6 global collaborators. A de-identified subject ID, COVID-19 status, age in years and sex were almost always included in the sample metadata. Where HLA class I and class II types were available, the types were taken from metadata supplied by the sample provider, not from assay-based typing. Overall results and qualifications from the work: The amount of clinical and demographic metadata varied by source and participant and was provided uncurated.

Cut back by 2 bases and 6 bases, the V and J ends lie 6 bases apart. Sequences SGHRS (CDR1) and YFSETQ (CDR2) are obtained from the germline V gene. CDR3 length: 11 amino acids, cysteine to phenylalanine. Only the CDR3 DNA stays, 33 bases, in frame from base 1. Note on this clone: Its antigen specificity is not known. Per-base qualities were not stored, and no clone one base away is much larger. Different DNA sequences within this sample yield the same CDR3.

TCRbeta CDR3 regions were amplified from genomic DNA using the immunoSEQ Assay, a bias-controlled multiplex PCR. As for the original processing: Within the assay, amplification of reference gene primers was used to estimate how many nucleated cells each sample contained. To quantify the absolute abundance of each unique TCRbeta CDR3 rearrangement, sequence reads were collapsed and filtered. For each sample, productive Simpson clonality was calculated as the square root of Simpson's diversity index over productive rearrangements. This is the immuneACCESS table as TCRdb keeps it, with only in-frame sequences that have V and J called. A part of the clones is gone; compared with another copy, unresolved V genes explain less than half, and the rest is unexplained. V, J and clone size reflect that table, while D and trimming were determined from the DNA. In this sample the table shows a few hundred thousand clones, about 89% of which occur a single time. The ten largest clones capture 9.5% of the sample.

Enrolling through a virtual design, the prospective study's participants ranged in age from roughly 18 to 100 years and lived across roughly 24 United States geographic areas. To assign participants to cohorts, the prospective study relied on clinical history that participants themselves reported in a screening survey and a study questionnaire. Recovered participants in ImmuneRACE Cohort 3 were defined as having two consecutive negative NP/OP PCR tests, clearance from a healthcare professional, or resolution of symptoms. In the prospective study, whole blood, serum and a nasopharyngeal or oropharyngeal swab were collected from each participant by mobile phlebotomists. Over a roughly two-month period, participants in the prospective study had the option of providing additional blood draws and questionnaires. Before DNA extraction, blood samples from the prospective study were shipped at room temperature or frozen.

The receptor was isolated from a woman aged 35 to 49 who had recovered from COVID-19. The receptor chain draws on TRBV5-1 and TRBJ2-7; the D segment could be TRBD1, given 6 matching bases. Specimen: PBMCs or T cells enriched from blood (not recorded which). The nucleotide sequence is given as TGCGCCAGCAGCTTCAGGGGCGAGCAGTACTTC. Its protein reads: CASSFRGEQYF.